This T cell receptor (beta chain) appears in the sequencing data of a study of blood T cell repertoires in COVID-19. Study-level background: Some COVID-19 samples were acute and others convalescent; all came from the United States, Italy and Spain. PBMCs, B-cell-depleted T cells, or T cells were the source of the cDNA or gDNA that made up the material.

In the original workflow: Nucleated cell counts were estimated from reference gene primer amplification. The assay was immunoSEQ multiplex PCR, and TCRdb's table has in-frame clones only and misses some. V and J calls and clone size are those listed in that table; D and trimming were worked out from the DNA. The sample consists of about 88,000 clones, about 83% of them appearing once. The CDR3 consists of 20 residues. V was clipped by 2 bases and J by 5 bases; unmatched bases: 19. Germline V gene sequence: CDR1 MDHEN, CDR2 SYDVKM. This clonotype was sampled from a woman in her 70s with acute or convalescent COVID-19. The sample consisted of peripheral blood. V is TRBV28 and J is TRBJ2-3; 10 bases fit TRBD2. The CDR3 bases are TGTGCCAGCAGTTTAGGGATATTAAGTGTGCTAGCGGGAGAAGTAGATACGCAGTATTTT. As protein: CASSLGILSVLAGEVDTQYF.